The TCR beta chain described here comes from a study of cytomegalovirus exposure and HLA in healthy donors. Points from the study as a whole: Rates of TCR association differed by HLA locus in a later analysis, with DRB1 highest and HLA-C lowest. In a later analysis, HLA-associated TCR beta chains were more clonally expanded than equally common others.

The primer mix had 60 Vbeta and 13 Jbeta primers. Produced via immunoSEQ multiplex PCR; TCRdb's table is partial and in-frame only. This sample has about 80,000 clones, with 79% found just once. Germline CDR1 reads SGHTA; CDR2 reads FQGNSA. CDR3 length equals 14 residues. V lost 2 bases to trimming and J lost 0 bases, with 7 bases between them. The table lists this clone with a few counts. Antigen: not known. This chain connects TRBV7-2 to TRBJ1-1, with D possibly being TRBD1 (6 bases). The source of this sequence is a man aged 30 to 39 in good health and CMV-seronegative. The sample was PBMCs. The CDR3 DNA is TGTGCCAGCAGCTTACAGGGGATGAACACTGAAGCTTTCTTT. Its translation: CASSLQGMNTEAFF. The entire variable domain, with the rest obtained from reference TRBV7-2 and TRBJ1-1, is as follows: GAGVSQSPSNKVTEKGKDVELRCDPISGHTALYWYRQSLGQGLEFLIYFQGNSAPDKSGLPSDRFSAERTGGSVSTLTIQRTQQEDSAVYLCASSLQGMNTEAFFGQGTRLTVV.